This T cell receptor beta chain was identified during a study of response to subunit inactivated influenza vaccine. Germline V gives CDR1 MDHEN, CDR2 SYDVKM. The CDR3 totals 13 residues. V gave up 2 bases and J gave up 3 bases, with 8 bases separating them. Each CDR3 protein gets one entry after TCRdb re-called the RT-PCR reads with MiXCR. Of about half a million distinct CDR3 sequences in the sample, approximately 24% were seen once. This sample comprised CD4+ T cells sorted from PBMCs, obtained less than 6 days after vaccination. This receptor was obtained from a man aged 45-65 years who received an inactivated influenza vaccine. This chain joins TRBV28 and TRBJ2-7; TRBD1 might be the D (5 bases). CDR3: CASSLKGFYEQYF. CDR3 DNA: TGTGCCAGCAGTTTAAAGGGGTTCTACGAGCAGTACTTC.